A single sample gave rise to the 29 T cell receptor beta chains below, sequenced in a study of cytotoxic CD8 clonotypes in ibrutinib-treated CLL. Method: immunoSEQ multiplex PCR; TCRdb's copy keeps in-frame clones and lacks some. The sample consists of 110,000 to 150,000 clones, 60% to 85% of them appearing once. Material: PBMCs, obtained after 12 months of ibrutinib treatment. These receptors all come from a human donor with chronic lymphocytic leukemia.

This sequence joins TRBV29-1 and TRBJ1-5; tentatively, D is TRBD1 (6 bases). The germline V gene encodes CDR1 SQVTM and CDR2 ANQGSEA. The CDR3 spans 14 residues. Between the trimmed V and J ends, which lost 6 bases and 0 bases, there was a span of 12 bases. CDR3 loop: CSVQGGTSNQPQHF. As DNA, the CDR3 is TGCAGCGTCCAAGGGGGGACTAGCAATCAGCCCCAGCATTTT.

The V call is TRBV7-2, the J call TRBJ2-7; 10 bases line up with TRBD2. Germline CDR1 SGHTA, CDR2 FQGNSA. The CDR3 is 15 residues long. V lost 2 bases, J lost 1 base, and 2 bases stayed unmatched. CDR3 DNA sequence: TGTGCCAGCAGCTTACTAGCGGGAGCGTCCTACGAGCAGTACTTC. Translating gives CASSLLAGASYEQYF.

This sequence joins TRBV9 and TRBJ2-5; 12 positions match TRBD2. Unmatched junction bases numbered 8, after V lost 4 bases and J lost 4 bases. This CDR3 region has 16 residues. Germline V gene lookup returns CDR1 SGDLS and CDR2 YYNGEE. This CDR3 reads CASSPRTSGMVETQYF. The CDR3 DNA reads TGTGCCAGCAGCCCACGGACTAGCGGGATGGTAGAGACCCAGTACTTC.

The J gene is TRBJ1-1, the V gene TRBV11-2; D not certain. CDR1 SGHAT and CDR2 FQNNGV come from the germline V gene. V was cut by 0 bases and J by 8 bases, with 7 bases left in between. This CDR3 comprises 12 residues. The CDR3 protein is CASSLDSAEAFF. Here the CDR3 DNA reads TGTGCCAGCAGCTTAGATTCGGCGGAAGCTTTCTTT.

The chain links TRBV27 to TRBJ1-4; no clear D. The germline CDR1 and CDR2 sequences are MNHEY and SMNVEV (reference sequence). The CDR3 is made up of 15 amino acids. With 6 bases removed from V and 0 bases from J, the gap between germline ends came to 11 bases. For the CDR3, the DNA is TGTGCCAGCAGAGTTTTGGGCACAACTAATGAAAAACTGTTTTTT. This codes for CASRVLGTTNEKLFF.

This chain uses TRBV5-8 with TRBJ1-5; D unclear. Trimming cost V 0 bases and J 7 bases, with 14 bases left between them. Germline-derived CDR1 and CDR2 are SGHTS and YDEGEE. The CDR3 has 15 residues. CDR3 loop: CASSLAPGKRQPQHF. The CDR3 coding sequence is TGTGCCAGCAGCTTGGCTCCCGGGAAGAGGCAGCCCCAGCATTTT.

The rearrangement joins TRBV18 to TRBJ2-6; tentatively, D is TRBD1 (5 bases). CDR3 length: 17 residues. The germline V gene has CDR1 KGHSH and CDR2 LQKENI. V was cut by 3 bases and J by 0 bases, with 12 bases left in between. The chain's CDR3 is CASSPQGRSSGANVLTF. For the CDR3, the DNA is TGTGCCAGCTCACCGCAGGGTCGTTCCTCTGGGGCCAACGTCCTGACTTTC.

V is TRBV6-1 and J is TRBJ2-7; the match to TRBD1 covers 8 bases. The CDR3 contains 13 residues. V lost 9 bases and J lost 6; bases outside the gene matches: 10. The germline V gene has CDR1 MNHNS and CDR2 SASEGT. CDR3 sequence reads: CASGSPQGVEQYF. Here the CDR3 DNA reads TGTGCCAGTGGCTCCCCACAGGGGGTCGAGCAGTACTTC.

The V gene is TRBV10-1, the J gene TRBJ2-3, with TRBD1 matching 7 bases. The germline gives CDR1 WNHNN, CDR2 SYGVQD (reference sequence). The CDR3 totals 15 residues. The junction had 7 bases not matched to a gene; V was cut back by 2 bases and J by 5 bases. CDR3: CASSEPTGVEDTQYF. DNA for the CDR3: TGCGCCAGCAGTGAGCCTACAGGGGTGGAAGATACGCAGTATTTT.

The gene calls are TRBV10-3 and TRBJ1-2, with 8 bases lining up with TRBD1. The length of the CDR3 is 13 residues. CDR1 ENHRY and CDR2 SYGVKD come from the germline V gene. V lost 5 bases to trimming and J lost 8 bases; unmatched junction nucleotides: 7. The CDR3 sequence: CAISMTGVGGYTF. CDR3 coding DNA: TGTGCCATCAGTATGACAGGGGTAGGGGGCTACACCTTC.

The chain joins TRBV7-9 to TRBJ2-7; 9 bases match TRBD1. In germline, CDR1 is SEHNR, CDR2 FQNEAQ (reference sequence). CDR3 length: 17 residues. With 2 bases clipped from V and 2 bases from J, the junction kept 10 bases outside the gene matches. The CDR3 here is CASSLQQGTGYPYEQYF. The CDR3 DNA reads as TGTGCCAGCAGCTTACAACAAGGGACAGGGTATCCCTACGAGCAGTACTTC.

This clone was counted a few times. V and J are TRBV7-2 and TRBJ1-5, with D maybe TRBD1 (6 bases). Trimming shortened V by 3 bases and J by 1 base, and 13 bases separated the two germline ends. The CDR3 is 16 residues long. Per the germline V gene, CDR1 is SGHTA and CDR2 is FQGNSA. CDR3 protein: CASSFRQVGSNQPQHF. CDR3 in DNA: TGTGCCAGCAGCTTTAGACAGGTGGGGAGCAATCAGCCCCAGCATTTT. Using reference TRBV7-2 and TRBJ1-5 for the parts outside the CDR3, the full variable domain is GAGVSQSPSNKVTEKGKDVELRCDPISGHTALYWYRQSLGQGLEFLIYFQGNSAPDKSGLPSDRFSAERTGGSVSTLTIQRTQQEDSAVYLCASSFRQVGSNQPQHFGDGTRLSIL.

This chain uses TRBV15 with TRBJ1-3, with 9 nucleotides matching TRBD1. Germline V gene data show CDR1 as LNHNV and CDR2 as YYDKDF (reference sequence). This CDR3 comprises 20 residues. V lost 6 bases, J lost 3 bases, and 21 bases stayed unmatched. For the CDR3, the DNA is TGTGCCACCAGAGGCGGACCGGGACAGGGTCTTTTGGTGGATGGAAACACCATATATTTT. Protein sequence: CATRGGPGQGLLVDGNTIYF.

This clone was observed a few times. Other DNA sequences in this specimen translate into the identical CDR3. The chain carries TRBV5-6 and TRBJ2-5; TRBD1 agrees at 8 bases. The CDR3 spans 15 residues. Losses at the gene ends were 0 bases for V and 3 bases for J; bases not matched to a gene: 4. Germline assignment: CDR1 SGHDT and CDR2 YYEEEE. The CDR3 region has the DNA TGTGCCAGCAGCTTGGCCCGGACAGGGAAAGAGACCCAGTACTTC. It translates to CASSLARTGKETQYF.

The chain couples TRBV11-1 to TRBJ2-5; D is perhaps TRBD1 or TRBD2 (6 bases each). The V end was cut by 1 base, the J end by 1 base, with 10 bases between. The CDR3 runs 15 residues. From germline, CDR1 is SGHAT and CDR2 FQDESV (reference sequence). CDR3 sequence reads: CASSLGPGAQETQYF. The CDR3 nucleotides are TGTGCCAGCAGCTTAGGTCCGGGGGCCCAAGAGACCCAGTACTTC.

This chain connects TRBV18 to TRBJ1-4; 7 nucleotides agree with TRBD1. The CDR3 is made up of 15 amino acids. The V and J ends lost 3 bases and 3 bases, in that order; junction bases with no gene match: 4. Germline CDR1 and CDR2: KGHSH and LQKENI. The CDR3 region has the DNA TGTGCCAGCTCACCCAAGGACAGGCCTAATGAAAAACTGTTTTTT. It codes for CASSPKDRPNEKLFF.

The chain couples TRBV28 to TRBJ2-7; 9 nucleotides align to TRBD1. Looked up from germline, CDR1 is MDHEN and CDR2 is SYDVKM. J was trimmed by 2 bases and V by 3 bases; bases with no gene match: 5. CDR3 length: 15 amino acids. CDR3 loop: CASSFGTGLTYEQYF. The CDR3 coding sequence is TGTGCCAGCAGTTTCGGGACAGGGCTTACCTACGAGCAGTACTTC.

The chain is built from TRBV5-1 and TRBJ2-7; 7 nucleotides agree with TRBD1. The CDR3 is 14 residues long. The germline V gene encodes CDR1 SGHRS and CDR2 YFSETQ. J lost 0 bases, V lost 9 bases, and 9 bases had no gene match. The chain's CDR3 is CATGTEPDSYEQYF. The CDR3 DNA follows: TGCGCCACCGGGACAGAGCCCGACTCCTACGAGCAGTACTTC.

This clone was observed a single time. Written as DNA, the CDR3 is TGTGCCAGCAGCTTGATCGGACTAGCGAATTACAATGAGCAGTTCTTC. It encodes CASSLIGLANYNEQFF. The chain employs TRBV7-9 and TRBJ2-1, with 9 bases that match TRBD2. The J segment lost 4 bases and the V segment lost 3 bases, leaving 7 bases of the junction unmatched. From germline, CDR1 is SEHNR and CDR2 FQNEAQ (reference sequence). This CDR3 contains 16 residues.

Concerning this clone: The junction departs from germline at one end; a sequencing error may be responsible. The J gene is TRBJ2-7, the V gene TRBV7-7, with D perhaps TRBD2 (5 bases). The germline V gene has CDR1 SSHAT and CDR2 FNYEAQ (reference sequence). The CDR3 runs to 13 residues. The CDR3 region has the DNA TGTGCTAGCAGCTTAGAACTAGGCTACGAGCAGTACTTC. Its translation is CASSLELGYEQYF.

This clone showed up just a few times. The V call is TRBV25-1, the J call TRBJ2-7; D is undetermined. This CDR3 is 11 amino acids long. Germline V gene data show CDR1 as MGHDK and CDR2 as SYGVNS. With 6 bases removed from V and 1 base from J, the gap between germline ends came to 4 bases. The CDR3: CASSGSYEQYF. Here the CDR3 DNA reads TGTGCCAGCAGCGGATCCTACGAGCAGTACTTC.

This chain connects TRBV27 to TRBJ2-7; 8 bases are shared with TRBD1. Germline CDR1 and CDR2: MNHEY and SMNVEV (reference sequence). V shed 3 bases, J shed 4 bases, and the junction held 5 bases outside the gene matches. The CDR3 has 14 residues. The CDR3 bases are TGTGCCAGCAGTTTCCAGGGGGCACTATACGAGCAGTACTTC. Its translation is CASSFQGALYEQYF.

This rearrangement joins TRBV5-1 to TRBJ2-3; possibly TRBD1 or TRBD2 for D (5 bases each). Looked up from germline, CDR1 is SGHRS and CDR2 is YFSETQ. CDR3 length: 14 residues. V lost 3 bases and J 2 bases, leaving 10 bases between the germline ends. Here the CDR3 DNA reads TGCGCCAGCAGCTCTGGGGGTTTCACAGATACGCAGTATTTT. As protein: CASSSGGFTDTQYF.

This clone was counted only a few times. The chain has TRBV5-1 and TRBJ2-7; tentatively, D is TRBD2 (5 bases). Germline values: CDR1 SGHRS, CDR2 YFSETQ. CDR3 length: 13 amino acids. V was clipped by 4 bases and J by 3 bases, with 11 bases between them. DNA for the CDR3: TGCGCCAGCAGCCTCGGGATCTTCTACGAGCAGTACTTC. It translates to CASSLGIFYEQYF.

The chain employs TRBV9 and TRBJ2-1; 11 nucleotides align to TRBD2. V was pared by 0 bases and J by 8 bases, with 4 bases of the junction left unmatched. The CDR3 is 15 amino acids. The germline V gene has CDR1 SGDLS and CDR2 YYNGEE. CDR3 region: CASSVVSGGADEQFF. The CDR3 DNA follows: TGTGCCAGCAGCGTAGTTAGCGGGGGGGCCGATGAGCAGTTCTTC.

This chain uses TRBV10-1 with TRBJ2-7; the match to TRBD2 covers 11 bases. Germline CDR1 is WNHNN and CDR2 is SYGVQD (reference sequence). The trim removed 8 bases at V and 4 bases at J, leaving 13 bases unmatched. The CDR3 contains 16 residues. The CDR3 nucleotides read TGCGCCAGCTCCGAAGGGGGACTAGCGGAAATGTACGAGCAGTACTTC. Protein: CASSEGGLAEMYEQYF.

The chain is built from TRBV7-9 and TRBJ1-4; D unresolved. Germline V gene data show CDR1 as SEHNR and CDR2 as FQNEAQ (reference sequence). The V gene lost 1 base and the J gene lost 7 bases, with 13 bases spanning the gap. The CDR3 has 15 residues. Here the CDR3 DNA reads TGTGCCAGCAGCTTAGGATGGACTGGCGGTGAAAAACTGTTTTTT. Amino acids: CASSLGWTGGEKLFF.

In this sample, this clone turned up once. The gene calls are TRBV28 and TRBJ2-7, with TRBD1 matching 9 bases. The CDR3 contains 16 residues. The germline V gene has CDR1 MDHEN and CDR2 SYDVKM. Unmatched junction bases numbered 12, after V lost 6 bases and J lost 3 bases. CDR3 region: CASRPTGGALNYEQYF. The CDR3 nucleotides read TGTGCCAGCAGACCCACAGGGGGCGCACTAAACTACGAGCAGTACTTC.

The rearrangement links TRBV9 to TRBJ2-3; the D is unclear. CDR1 and CDR2 (germline): SGDLS, YYNGEE. Trimming took off 0 bases at V and 4 bases at J, with 12 bases between the two ends. This CDR3 has 15 residues. The CDR3 loop is CASSVVGVGSDTQYF. In DNA, the CDR3 is TGTGCCAGCAGCGTAGTAGGAGTTGGCTCAGATACGCAGTATTTT.